In this sample, the clone carrying this T cell receptor (beta chain) turned up once. This entry comes from a study of cytomegalovirus exposure and HLA in healthy donors. Study-level background: From donors who were HLA-typed, an early data release held around 80 million unique TCRs.

Primers: 60 Vbeta forward and 13 Jbeta reverse. Authors' methods: In a later analysis, of roughly 83 million unique beta chains, roughly 10 million appeared in at least two donors. Repertoires were generated with immunoSEQ multiplex PCR, while TCRdb's copy carries only in-frame clones and drops some. V, J and clone size reflect that table, while D and trimming were determined from the DNA. The table records roughly 190,000 clones, 60% to 80% of them present only once. The sequenced sample consisted of PBMCs. This receptor was obtained from a young woman in good health and CMV-seronegative.

The CDR3 DNA follows: TGTGCCAGCAGTTCCCCGAAGCCGACAGGGGGAAACACCATATATTTT. Its protein product is CASSSPKPTGGNTIYF. The chain uses TRBV6-6 and TRBJ1-3; 7 bases align to TRBD1. With 4 bases clipped from V and 4 bases from J, the junction kept 10 bases outside the gene matches. In germline, CDR1 is MNHNY, CDR2 SVGAGI (reference sequence). This CDR3 contains 16 residues.